Only a few counts were recorded for the clone carrying this TCR beta chain. The data belong to a study of molecular identifiers for immune sequencing clone quantification. V trimming: 0 bases; J trimming: 2 bases; junction bases outside the gene matches: 4. Germline V gene sequence: CDR1 LGHNA, CDR2 YSLEER. This CDR3 is 16 amino acids long. Each CDR3 protein gets one entry after TCRdb re-called the PCR reads with MiXCR. This sample carries some 590,000 distinct CDR3 sequences, about 25% of them seen once, and the ten largest clones take 0.78%. This rearrangement joins TRBV4-3 to TRBJ2-1; 7 bases align to TRBD1. Material: naive CD8+ T cells from blood, with Jurkat cell RNA spiked in. Subset in this sample: FACS-sorted CD8+CD4-CCR7+CD45RA+ naive T cells. This TCR was sampled from a human donor in good health. Some libraries in this study had Jurkat cell RNA spiked in. The DNA of the CDR3 is TGCGCCAGCAGCCAAGACCGGCAGGGGGCCTACAATGAGCAGTTCTTC. Protein: CASSQDRQGAYNEQFF.